One sample yielded the 28 T cell receptor beta chains listed below, sequenced in a study of T-cell reconstitution after alpha-beta-depleted transplantation in children. Unique molecular identifiers were incorporated during preparation of the TCRbeta library. TCRdb re-analysed the PCR reads in MiXCR, keeping a single row per CDR3 protein. The sample contains about 610,000 distinct CDR3 sequences, about 10% of which appear only once. The sample in question was PBMCs from the stem cell graft donor, obtained from the stem cell graft. The receptor set was obtained from a human donor who donated a stem cell graft to a child with acute myeloid leukemia.

The chain employs TRBV6-1 and TRBJ2-6; TRBD1 matches 8 bases. With 6 bases clipped from V and 1 base from J, the junction kept 5 bases outside the gene matches. The CDR3 loop spans 16 amino acids. Germline-derived CDR1 and CDR2 are MNHNS and SASEGT. DNA for the CDR3: TGTGCCAGCAGGGACAGGGCCCTTTCTGGGGCCAACGTCCTGACTTTC. Translating gives CASRDRALSGANVLTF.

In its sample, this clonotype was seen a few times. The chain links TRBV12-3 or TRBV12-4 to TRBJ1-6; tentative D call: TRBD1 (5 bases). Trimming shortened V by 3 bases and J by 7 bases, and 13 bases separated the two germline ends. This CDR3 has 15 amino acids. In DNA, the CDR3 is TGTGCCAGCAGTTTGGGGCTAATGGGGAATTCACCCCTCCACTTT. Amino acid sequence: CASSLGLMGNSPLHF.

This clonotype was seen ten or more times. CDR3 coding DNA: TGTGCCAGCAGCCGAGACGCCGGGACTCACTACGAGCAGTACTTC. Its protein is CASSRDAGTHYEQYF. V gene TRBV28 combines with J gene TRBJ2-7; a possible D gene is TRBD2 (6 bases). The CDR3 runs to 15 residues. Germline loops: CDR1 MDHEN, CDR2 SYDVKM. V shed 6 bases and J shed 3 bases, with 18 bases lying between them.

V usage is TRBV7-9 and J usage is TRBJ2-1; the match to TRBD2 covers 10 bases. The V gene's germline CDR1 is SEHNR and CDR2 FQNEAQ (reference sequence). J was trimmed by 12 bases and V by 5 bases; bases with no gene match: 19. This CDR3 has 17 amino acids. CDR3: CASSPRPSGSTEQGQFF. CDR3 in DNA: TGTGCCAGCAGCCCTCGCCCTAGCGGGAGTACAGAGCAAGGGCAGTTCTTC.

In its sample, this clonotype was seen many times. The chain couples TRBV20-1 to TRBJ2-5; D may match TRBD1 or TRBD2 (5 bases each). This CDR3 comprises 14 residues. V lost 3 bases and J 4 bases, leaving 15 bases between the germline ends. Looked up from germline, CDR1 is DFQATT and CDR2 is SNEGSKA (reference sequence). This chain's CDR3 is CSARVRGGGETQYF. CDR3 sequence (DNA): TGCAGTGCTAGGGTTCGAGGTGGGGGAGAGACCCAGTACTTC.

The V call is TRBV27, the J call TRBJ1-1, with D possibly TRBD1 on 6 matching bases. V was pared by 6 bases and J by 5 bases, with 19 bases between. Germline V gene sequence: CDR1 MNHEY, CDR2 SMNVEV (reference sequence). This CDR3 comprises 15 residues. The DNA for the CDR3 is TGTGCCAGCAGACGCCAACAGGGAAGCGAAACTGAAGCTTTCTTT. Translation: CASRRQQGSETEAFF.

At least ten counts were recorded for this clonotype. This chain connects TRBV18 to TRBJ2-5; D remains ambiguous. This CDR3 region has 13 residues. The V end lost 4 bases, the J end lost 1 base, and 7 bases lay between the germline ends. Germline V gives CDR1 KGHSH, CDR2 LQKENI. The CDR3: CASSQYSQETQYF. The CDR3 DNA follows: TGTGCCAGCTCACAGTACAGCCAAGAGACCCAGTACTTC.

This clonotype has only a few counts. This chain links TRBV20-1 with TRBJ2-5; no definite D call. V gave up 5 bases and J gave up 0 bases, with 13 bases separating them. Germline assignment: CDR1 DFQATT and CDR2 SNEGSKA (reference sequence). There are 14 residues in the CDR3. The CDR3 DNA is TGCAGTGCTCCCAAGCTACTAAACCAAGAGACCCAGTACTTC. It codes for CSAPKLLNQETQYF.

The V gene is TRBV20-1, the J gene TRBJ2-5; D unclear. The CDR3 extends over 11 amino acids. Per germline, CDR1 DFQATT and CDR2 SNEGSKA (reference sequence). Trimming stripped 6 bases from V and 4 bases from J, with 9 bases between. CDR3 bases: TGCAGTGCCGTTTGGTTAGAGACCCAGTACTTC. This translates into CSAVWLETQYF.

This clonotype was seen a handful of times. V and J are TRBV18 and TRBJ2-1, with D tentatively TRBD1 or TRBD2 (5 bases each). This CDR3 region has 14 residues. The germline gives CDR1 KGHSH, CDR2 LQKENI. The germline V and J ends were trimmed by 3 bases and 9 bases, with 15 bases remaining between them. The CDR3 DNA reads as TGTGCCAGCTCACCGGGAGCTAGCAGGGTTGAGCAGTTCTTC. Translating it yields CASSPGASRVEQFF.

This rearrangement joins TRBV9 to TRBJ1-3; D uncertain. Germline V gene data show CDR1 as SGDLS and CDR2 as YYNGEE. CDR3 length: 15 residues. Trimming left V 5 bases short and J 4 bases short, with 16 bases between. In nucleotides, the CDR3 is TGTGCCAGCAGGGAGGAATCAGGCGCCGGAAACACCATATATTTT. As protein: CASREESGAGNTIYF.

This clonotype has more than one count but fewer than ten. The CDR3 sequence is CSVYTGQGGNGYTF. DNA for the CDR3: TGCAGCGTTTATACCGGACAGGGGGGGAATGGCTACACCTTC. The genes are TRBV29-1 and TRBJ1-2; 10 bases line up with TRBD1. Germline trimming cut 5 bases from V and 6 bases from J; bases unmatched to any gene: 9. Germline CDR1 and CDR2: SQVTM and ANQGSEA. There are 14 residues in the CDR3. The variable domain in full, with the rest retrieved from reference TRBV29-1 and TRBJ1-2, is SAVISQKPSRDICQRGTSLTIQCQVDSQVTMMFWYRQQPGQSLTLIATANQGSEATYESGFVIDKFPISRPNLTFSTLTVSNMSPEDSSIYLCSVYTGQGGNGYTFGSGTRLTVV.

This clonotype came up a few times. The chain links TRBV5-6 to TRBJ2-3; 10 bases are shared with TRBD2. The CDR3 extends over 15 amino acids. V lost 4 bases and J lost 4; bases outside the gene matches: 6. Germline CDR1 and CDR2: SGHDT and YYEEEE. The CDR3 bases are TGTGCCAGCAGCAAAGCGGGAGGGCCCTCAGATACGCAGTATTTT. Translated, it gives CASSKAGGPSDTQYF.

This clonotype occurred a few times. The rearrangement uses TRBV27 and TRBJ1-1, with TRBD1 identical over 7 bases. The germline V gene has CDR1 MNHEY and CDR2 SMNVEV (reference sequence). V dropped 4 bases and J dropped 4; count of bases not matched to a gene: 9. The CDR3 covers 15 residues. In DNA, the CDR3 is TGTGCCAGCAGTTCGCGGACAGGAGGTGTCACTGAAGCTTTCTTT. Its translation is CASSSRTGGVTEAFF.

This clonotype was found many times. The chain is built from TRBV6-5 and TRBJ2-2; 12 bases align to TRBD2. Germline V gives CDR1 MNHEY, CDR2 SVGAGI. This CDR3 region has 15 residues. The ends lost 7 bases at V and 5 bases at J; junction bases unmatched: 5. Here the CDR3 reads CASILTSGSTGELFF. In DNA form, the CDR3 reads TGTGCCAGCATTCTGACTAGCGGGAGTACCGGGGAGCTGTTTTTT.

This chain joins TRBV11-2 and TRBJ1-5; 9 bases map to TRBD1. V lost 8 bases, J lost 2 bases, and 10 bases stayed unmatched. This CDR3 has 16 amino acids. Per germline, CDR1 SGHAT and CDR2 FQNNGV. In DNA form, the CDR3 reads TGTGCCAGCGGCTCGACAGGGGGGCGCGGCAATCAGCCCCAGCATTTT. As protein: CASGSTGGRGNQPQHF.

This clonotype was detected only a few times. The chain uses TRBV10-3 and TRBJ1-5, with D tentatively TRBD1 (5 bases). V dropped 6 bases and J dropped 2 bases, with 11 bases sitting between them. The germline gives CDR1 ENHRY, CDR2 SYGVKD. The CDR3 spans 14 residues. CDR3 nucleotide sequence: TGTGCCATCAGCCCCTCGGGGGGCAATCAGCCCCAGCATTTT. Translated: CAISPSGGNQPQHF.

The rearrangement links TRBV30 to TRBJ2-1; D is perhaps TRBD2 (6 bases). This CDR3 spans 13 amino acids. The germline V gene encodes CDR1 GTSNPN and CDR2 SVGIG (reference sequence). The V gene lost 4 bases and the J gene lost 7 bases, with 14 bases spanning the gap. The CDR3 DNA is TGTGCCTGGAACCAGGGAGGTGGGAATGAGCAGTTCTTC. Protein: CAWNQGGGNEQFF.

CDR3 sequence reads: CSARDITERHAGLETQYF. The CDR3 DNA reads as TGCAGTGCTAGAGACATAACCGAACGACATGCGGGGCTCGAGACCCAGTACTTC. The chain joins TRBV20-1 to TRBJ2-5, with D possibly matching TRBD2 (6 bases). V gave up 0 bases and J gave up 5 bases, with 25 bases separating them. Germline CDR1 is DFQATT and CDR2 is SNEGSKA (reference sequence). The CDR3 is 18 residues long.

This clonotype turned up a few times. The chain carries TRBV6-5 and TRBJ1-1; no clear D gene. Between the trimmed V and J ends, which lost 4 bases and 3 bases, there was a span of 12 bases. The germline CDR1 and CDR2 sequences are MNHEY and SVGAGI. This CDR3 spans 14 amino acids. The DNA for the CDR3 is TGTGCCAGCAGTTTGTCTGGGCAGGACACTGAAGCTTTCTTT. Its translation is CASSLSGQDTEAFF.

This clonotype was counted many times. The V call is TRBV7-9, the J call TRBJ2-2; weak D call: TRBD2 (5 bases). This CDR3 has 15 residues. The germline V and J ends were trimmed by 5 bases and 1 base, with 11 bases remaining between them. Germline V gives CDR1 SEHNR, CDR2 FQNEAQ (reference sequence). CDR3 in amino acids: CASSLGRENTGELFF. The CDR3 nucleotides read TGTGCCAGCAGCCTCGGACGGGAGAACACCGGGGAGCTGTTTTTT.

This clonotype was observed a few times. This chain uses TRBV6-1 with TRBJ2-3; D remains unclear. CDR3 length equals 14 residues. Trimming stripped 0 bases from V and 8 bases from J, with 12 bases between. CDR1 MNHNS and CDR2 SASEGT come from the germline V gene. CDR3 loop: CASSEASRAGTQYF. The DNA for the CDR3 is TGTGCCAGCAGTGAAGCTAGCCGTGCCGGTACGCAGTATTTT.

This clonotype was detected only a few times. The chain is built from TRBV20-1 and TRBJ2-2; 8 bases fit TRBD2. Germline-derived CDR1 and CDR2 are DFQATT and SNEGSKA (reference sequence). V dropped 3 bases and J dropped 1; count of bases not matched to a gene: 7. The CDR3 totals 16 residues. The CDR3 DNA follows: TGCAGTGCTAGTAGCCTAGCGGGCCTGAACACCGGGGAGCTGTTTTTT. Amino acid sequence: CSASSLAGLNTGELFF.

In this sample, this clonotype turned up a few times. CDR3: CASSPLGQNYNEQFF. The CDR3 coding sequence is TGTGCCAGCTCACCCCTAGGCCAAAACTACAATGAGCAGTTCTTC. The V and J genes are TRBV18 and TRBJ2-1; unclear D gene. The CDR3 extends over 15 amino acids. Trimming cost V 3 bases and J 3 bases, with 12 bases left between them. The V gene's germline CDR1 is KGHSH and CDR2 LQKENI.

V and J are TRBV7-9 and TRBJ2-1, with a possible D match to TRBD2 (6 bases). This CDR3 has 14 residues. CDR1 is SEHNR and CDR2 is FQNEAQ in the germline V gene (reference sequence). Trimming removed 2 bases from V and 7 bases from J, with 12 bases in between. CDR3 sequence (DNA): TGTGCCAGCAGCTTACCGACTAGTCTGAATGAGCAGTTCTTC. Protein product: CASSLPTSLNEQFF.

The CDR3 region is CASSLLARGGETQYF. CDR3 nucleotide sequence: TGTGCCAGCAGCCTCCTCGCGCGAGGGGGGGAGACCCAGTACTTC. This chain uses TRBV5-5 with TRBJ2-5; D is possibly TRBD1 or TRBD2 (6 bases each). V was shortened by 4 bases and J by 5 bases, with 18 bases between the two germline ends. Germline V CDR1 and CDR2: SGHKS, YYEKEE (reference sequence). The CDR3 extends over 15 amino acids. The full variable domain, with the rest looked up from reference TRBV5-5 and TRBJ2-5, is DAGVTQSPTHLIKTRGQQVTLRCSPISGHKSVSWYQQVLGQGPQFIFQYYEKEERGRGNFPDRFSARQFPNYSSELNVNALLLGDSALYLCASSLLARGGETQYFGPGTRLLVL.

This clonotype showed up just a few times. The V and J genes are TRBV2 and TRBJ2-3; 12 nucleotides line up with TRBD2. Losses at the gene ends were 4 bases for V and 4 bases for J; bases not matched to a gene: 3. The V gene's germline CDR1 is SNHLY and CDR2 FYNNEI. The CDR3 covers 15 residues. The CDR3 DNA is TGTGCCAGCAGTGCTAGCGGGAGGGATGCAGATACGCAGTATTTT. Translation: CASSASGRDADTQYF.

The CDR3 bases are TGCAGTGCTTGGCACTCCTTTTCCTACAATGAGCAGTTCTTC. Its translation: CSAWHSFSYNEQFF. V usage is TRBV20-1 and J usage is TRBJ2-1, with D hard to call. Trimming left V 5 bases short and J 1 base short, with 12 bases between. Germline-derived CDR1 and CDR2 are DFQATT and SNEGSKA (reference sequence). CDR3 length: 14 residues.